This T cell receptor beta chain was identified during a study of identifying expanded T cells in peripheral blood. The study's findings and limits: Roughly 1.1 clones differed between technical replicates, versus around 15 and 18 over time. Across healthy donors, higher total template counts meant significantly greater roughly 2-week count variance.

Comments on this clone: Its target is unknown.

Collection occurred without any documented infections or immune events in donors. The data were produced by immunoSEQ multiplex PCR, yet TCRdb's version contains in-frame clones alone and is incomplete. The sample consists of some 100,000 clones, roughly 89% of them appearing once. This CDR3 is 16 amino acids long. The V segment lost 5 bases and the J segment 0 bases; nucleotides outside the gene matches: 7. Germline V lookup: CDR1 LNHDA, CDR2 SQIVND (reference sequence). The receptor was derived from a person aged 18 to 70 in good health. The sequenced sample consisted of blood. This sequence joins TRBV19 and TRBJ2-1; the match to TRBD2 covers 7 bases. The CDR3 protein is CASSSSTSRSYNEQFF. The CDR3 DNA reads TGTGCCAGTAGTTCATCGACTAGCCGCTCCTACAATGAGCAGTTCTTC.